Listed below are T cell receptor beta chains from one sample, sequenced in a study of early T cells in non-severe SARS-CoV-2 infection. TCRdb passed the 5' RACE reads through MiXCR, listing each CDR3 protein once. The data show about 44,000 distinct CDR3 sequences, 23% seen once. Sequences were derived from whole blood, sampled at baseline. These receptors originate from an adult who was a healthcare worker with PCR-confirmed SARS-CoV-2 infection or an uninfected control (not recorded which). CDR3s include the opening cysteine and the closing phenylalanine or tryptophan. A D gene is named only where the DNA matches it firmly. Not all rows give a size; the values are once, few, many and, for expanded clones, a class.

TRBD2	TRBV3-1	TRBJ2-7	NA	TGTGCCAGCAGCTCCCGCGGCGGGAGAACCTACGAGCAGTACTTC	CASSSRGGRTYEQYF
NA	TRBV7-8	TRBJ2-7	few	TGTGCCAGCAGCCAAGGGCGAGACGAGCAGTACTTC	CASSQGRDEQYF
NA	TRBV30	TRBJ2-7	NA	TGTGCCTGGAGTGTAGGGGAAAGCTCCTACGAGCAGTACTTC	CAWSVGESSYEQYF
NA	TRBV18	TRBJ1-5	NA	TGTGCCAGCTCGCCAACAGGGATTAGCAATCAGCCCCAGCATTTT	CASSPTGISNQPQHF
NA	TRBV4-3	TRBJ2-1	few	TGCGCCAGCAGCCAAGATCTCGCACACAATGAGCAGTTCTTC	CASSQDLAHNEQFF
NA	TRBV7-9	TRBJ2-2	NA	TGTGCCAGCAGCCGGGGCACCGGGGAGCTGTTTTTT	CASSRGTGELFF
TRBD1	TRBV5-1	TRBJ1-3	few	TGCGCCAGCCGCCGGGACAGGGAGGGAAACACCATATATTTT	CASRRDREGNTIYF
NA	TRBV5-4	TRBJ2-7	NA	TGTGCCAGCAGCTTGGAGGGCCCATCCTACGAGCAGTACTTC	CASSLEGPSYEQYF
TRBD2	TRBV5-4	TRBJ2-3	NA	TGTGCCAGCAGCCTCGGACTAGACAGCGCCACAGATACGCAGTATTTT	CASSLGLDSATDTQYF
NA	TRBV6-5	TRBJ1-1	NA	TGTGCCAGCAGTTGGAGGCGGGGGGGCACTGAAGCTTTCTTT	CASSWRRGGTEAFF
NA	TRBV29-1	TRBJ1-3	many	TGCAGCGTTGCACTTACAGCCCTCTCTGGAAACACCATATATTTT	CSVALTALSGNTIYF
NA	TRBV5-1	TRBJ2-3	NA	TGCGCCAGCTACACCACGGGGTGGGATACGCAGTATTTT	CASYTTGWDTQYF
TRBD1	TRBV7-9	TRBJ2-7	many	TGTGCCAGCAGCTTAAAGGGGGCGGTTGAGCAGTACTTC	CASSLKGAVEQYF
NA	TRBV28	TRBJ1-5	few	TGTGCCAGCGGTCCAGGGGGCAATCAGCCCCAGCATTTT	CASGPGGNQPQHF
NA	TRBV5-1	TRBJ2-7	NA	TGCGCCAGCAGCTTGGTCGGGAGCTCCTACGAGCAGTACTTC	CASSLVGSSYEQYF
TRBD2	TRBV7-2	TRBJ2-1	NA	TGTGCCAGCAGCCGAGAAAGCGGGGGGGCAGTGAATGAGCAGTTCTTC	CASSRESGGAVNEQFF
NA	TRBV29-1	TRBJ1-3	NA	TGCAGCGTGACCGACAGTGCCTCTGGGGACACCATATATTTT	CSVTDSASGDTIYF
TRBD1	TRBV5-4	TRBJ2-7	NA	TGTGCCAGCAGCCGGGACAGGGCAGGCGAGCAGTACTTC	CASSRDRAGEQYF
TRBD2	TRBV20-1	TRBJ2-1	few	TGCAGTACCCGAACTAGACTAGCGGGAGGGATATACAATGAGCAGTTCTTC	CSTRTRLAGGIYNEQFF
NA	TRBV7-6	TRBJ2-3	few	TGTGCCAGCAGCTTAGTTTCGGGGCCAGATACGCAGTATTTT	CASSLVSGPDTQYF
NA	TRBV4-3	TRBJ2-5	many	TGCGCCAGCAGCCAAGAACGATGGGGAAGGCAAGAGACCCAGTACTTC	CASSQERWGRQETQYF
NA	TRBV29-1	TRBJ2-3	few	TGCAGCGTTGACGACTGGGGCGAGAAAGATACGCAGTATTTT	CSVDDWGEKDTQYF
TRBD1	TRBV7-8	TRBJ1-6	NA	TGTGCCAGCAGCGCATTGGACAGGGTCGCTTCACCCCTCCACTTT	CASSALDRVASPLHF
TRBD1	TRBV6-2/TRBV6-3	TRBJ1-5	NA	TGTGCCAGCAGAACAACAGGGGAGGGGAGTCAGCCCCAGCATTTT	CASRTTGEGSQPQHF
NA	TRBV7-6	TRBJ2-2	many	TGTGCCAGCAGCCCGTTACCGGGACACTCGAACACCGGGGAGCTGTTTTTT	CASSPLPGHSNTGELFF
NA	TRBV5-1	TRBJ2-2	NA	TGCGCCAGCAGCTTGGGAGACGCACCCGGGGAGCTGTTTTTT	CASSLGDAPGELFF
TRBD2	TRBV29-1	TRBJ2-1	NA	TGCAGCGTTGACCGGGGGGGGCTAGATGAGCAGTTCTTC	CSVDRGGLDEQFF
NA	TRBV5-6	TRBJ2-1	few	TGTGCCAGCAGCCGCGACAGAGCTCCACACGGTGAGCAGTTCTTC	CASSRDRAPHGEQFF
NA	TRBV7-6	TRBJ1-1	NA	TGTGCCAGCAGCTTAGAAGTTGCCCAAACCGCTGAAGCTTTCTTT	CASSLEVAQTAEAFF
NA	TRBV2	TRBJ2-4	few	TGTGCCAGCAGTGAACTAGCCAAAAACATTCAGTACTTC	CASSELAKNIQYF
NA	TRBV5-1	TRBJ1-1	few	TGCGCCAGCAGCTCCACAGGGTGGAACACTGAAGCTTTCTTT	CASSSTGWNTEAFF
TRBD1	TRBV20-1	TRBJ1-2	few	TGCAGTGCTGGAGGAGGGGGCTCTGGTGATGGCTACACCTTC	CSAGGGGSGDGYTF
NA	TRBV2	TRBJ2-3	few	TGTGCCAGCAGTGACAACAGGGAGGATACGCAGTATTTT	CASSDNREDTQYF
NA	TRBV9	TRBJ2-7	few	TGTGCCAGCAGCCCCAGGTTAGAACCCACCTACGAGCAGTACTTC	CASSPRLEPTYEQYF
TRBD1	TRBV7-8	TRBJ2-1	few	TGTGCCAGCAGCTCAACCCCAGGGACAGGGTCTTACAATGAGCAGTTCTTC	CASSSTPGTGSYNEQFF
NA	TRBV25-1	TRBJ2-7	few	TGTGCCAGCAGTGAATCTCGGGGTTACGAGCAGTACTTC	CASSESRGYEQYF
NA	TRBV6-6	TRBJ2-5	medium-sized	TGTGCCAGCGGCCGGGCAGCCCAAGAGACCCAGTACTTC	CASGRAAQETQYF
NA	TRBV5-6	TRBJ2-7	once	TGTGCCAGCAGCTTCGGCGGAAATCCCGAGCAGTACTTC	CASSFGGNPEQYF
NA	TRBV11-2	TRBJ2-3	NA	TGTGCCAGCAGCCCCGCTTCCCGACTTGTAGATACGCAGTATTTT	CASSPASRLVDTQYF
NA	TRBV5-5	TRBJ2-3	many	TGTGCCAGCAGCTTGGGGCATCTCGCAGATACGCAGTATTTT	CASSLGHLADTQYF
TRBD2	TRBV24-1	TRBJ2-3	few	TGTGCCACCCCGGGACTAGCGGGGGAGGGCCACACAGATACGCAGTATTTT	CATPGLAGEGHTDTQYF
NA	TRBV6-6	TRBJ1-6	NA	TGTGCCAGCAGTGCGCCCGAAACCGTGAATAATTCACCCCTCCACTTT	CASSAPETVNNSPLHF
NA	TRBV7-9	TRBJ2-1	NA	TGTGCCAGCACCACACGGGCTGAGCAGTTCTTC	CASTTRAEQFF
NA	TRBV5-1	TRBJ1-6	many	TGCGCCAGCAGGACAGGTTATAATTCACCCCTCCACTTT	CASRTGYNSPLHF
NA	TRBV14	TRBJ1-6	few	TGTGCCAGCAGCCACGCCGTGGGACGGTATAATTCACCCCTCCACTTT	CASSHAVGRYNSPLHF
TRBD2	TRBV2	TRBJ2-5	large	TGTGCCAGCAGAGATACCCTGGGACTAGCGGAAACCCAAGAGACCCAGTACTTC	CASRDTLGLAETQETQYF
NA	TRBV9	TRBJ1-1	NA	TGTGCCAGCAGCCAGAAGGACTGGGGGACTGAAGCTTTCTTT	CASSQKDWGTEAFF
NA	TRBV12-3/TRBV12-4	TRBJ2-3	NA	TGTGCCAGCAGTCCCCTCCGGAGGGGGCGCCCAGATACGCAGTATTTT	CASSPLRRGRPDTQYF
NA	TRBV7-8	TRBJ2-3	few	TGTGCCAGCAGCTTAAGCACGGGCCCAGATACGCAGTATTTT	CASSLSTGPDTQYF
NA	TRBV4-3	TRBJ1-5	few	TGCGCCAGCAGCCAATCGACCTATAGCAATCAGCCCCAGCATTTT	CASSQSTYSNQPQHF
TRBD2	TRBV7-2	TRBJ2-5	few	TGTGCCAGCAGTCGGCTAGCGGGGCAAGAGACCCAGTACTTC	CASSRLAGQETQYF
NA	TRBV7-3	TRBJ2-1	few	TGTGCCAGTGGGTGGCACAATGAGCAGTTCTTC	CASGWHNEQFF
NA	TRBV5-1	TRBJ1-3	NA	TGCGCCAGCGGCAAAGGGGATTCCTCTGGAAACACCATATATTTT	CASGKGDSSGNTIYF
NA	TRBV6-5	TRBJ2-5	few	TGTGCCAGCAACCCTCCGGGTCACCAAGAGACCCAGTACTTC	CASNPPGHQETQYF
TRBD1	TRBV7-6	TRBJ2-7	few	TGTGCCAGCAGCTTAGTGACAGGGCACGCCGAGCAGTACTTC	CASSLVTGHAEQYF
NA	TRBV9	TRBJ2-1	medium-sized	TGTGCCAGCAGCGGCTCTAGACTGGTGGATGAGCAGTTCTTC	CASSGSRLVDEQFF
NA	TRBV18	TRBJ1-6	NA	TGTGCCAGCTCACCACCAATTGGGGGCACGGGTTCACCCCTCCACTTT	CASSPPIGGTGSPLHF